The 4 T cell receptor beta chains given below trace back to one sample, sequenced in a study of cytomegalovirus exposure and HLA in healthy donors. The study ran its PCR with 60 Vbeta and 13 Jbeta primers. The method was immunoSEQ multiplex PCR; TCRdb's version includes in-frame clones alone and lacks a portion of them. This sample has approximately 190,000 clones, with roughly 76% found just once. Sample: PBMCs. These receptors all come from a woman in her 30s in good health and CMV-seropositive.

The rearrangement uses TRBV5-6 and TRBJ1-2, with 8 bases that match TRBD1. Germline CDR1 reads SGHDT; CDR2 reads YYEEEE. V was clipped by 4 bases and J by 5 bases; unmatched bases: 10. The CDR3 length is 15 residues. CDR3 DNA: TGTGCCAGCAGCCCGTCCCGGGACAGGAGGTATGGCTACACCTTC. Translating gives CASSPSRDRRYGYTF.

The CDR3 protein is CASSPEKGQGRNTEAFF. CDR3 DNA: TGTGCCAGCAGCCCCGAGAAAGGACAGGGAAGGAACACTGAAGCTTTCTTT. J is TRBJ1-1 and V is TRBV7-9; TRBD1 matches 8 bases. CDR1 is SEHNR and CDR2 is FQNEAQ in the germline V gene (reference sequence). The CDR3 extends over 17 amino acids. V lost 5 bases to trimming and J lost 1 base; unmatched junction nucleotides: 12.

This chain joins TRBV18 and TRBJ1-1; 9 bases are a match to TRBD1. Germline V lookup: CDR1 KGHSH, CDR2 LQKENI. The CDR3 has 13 amino acids. The V segment lost 4 bases and the J segment 6 bases; nucleotides outside the gene matches: 3. The CDR3 region is CASSQQGAAEAFF. The CDR3 DNA reads as TGTGCCAGCTCACAACAGGGGGCCGCTGAAGCTTTCTTT.

J is TRBJ1-6 and V is TRBV2, with D maybe TRBD1 (6 bases). Trimming cost V 7 bases and J 7 bases, with 17 bases left between them. The CDR3 totals 15 residues. Per germline, CDR1 SNHLY and CDR2 FYNNEI. The CDR3 sequence is CASTVEGVLNSPLHF. The CDR3, as DNA: TGTGCCAGCACTGTCGAGGGGGTATTGAATTCACCCCTCCACTTT.